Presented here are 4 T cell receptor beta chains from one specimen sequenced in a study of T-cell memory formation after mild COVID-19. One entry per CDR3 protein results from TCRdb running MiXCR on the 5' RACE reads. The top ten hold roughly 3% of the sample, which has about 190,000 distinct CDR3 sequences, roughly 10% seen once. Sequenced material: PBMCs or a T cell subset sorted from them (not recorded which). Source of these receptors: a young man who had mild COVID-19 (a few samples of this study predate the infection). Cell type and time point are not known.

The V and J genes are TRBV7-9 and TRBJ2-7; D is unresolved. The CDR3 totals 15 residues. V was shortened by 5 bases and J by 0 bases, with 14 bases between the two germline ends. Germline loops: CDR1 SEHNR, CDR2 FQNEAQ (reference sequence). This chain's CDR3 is CASSATESSSYEQYF. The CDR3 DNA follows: TGTGCCAGCAGCGCCACCGAATCGAGCTCCTACGAGCAGTACTTC. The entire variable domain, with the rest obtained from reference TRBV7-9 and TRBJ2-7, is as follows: DTGVSQNPRHKITKRGQNVTFRCDPISEHNRLYWYRQTLGQGPEFLTYFQNEAQLEKSRLLSDRFSAERPKGSFSTLEIQRTEQGDSAMYLCASSATESSSYEQYFGPGTRLTVT.

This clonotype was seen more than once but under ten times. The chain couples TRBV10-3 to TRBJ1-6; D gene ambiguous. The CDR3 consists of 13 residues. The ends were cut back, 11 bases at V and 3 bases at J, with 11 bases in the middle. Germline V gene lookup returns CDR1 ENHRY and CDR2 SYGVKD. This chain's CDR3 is CALSSDYNSPLHF. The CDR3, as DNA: TGTGCCCTCTCCAGCGACTATAATTCACCCCTCCACTTT.

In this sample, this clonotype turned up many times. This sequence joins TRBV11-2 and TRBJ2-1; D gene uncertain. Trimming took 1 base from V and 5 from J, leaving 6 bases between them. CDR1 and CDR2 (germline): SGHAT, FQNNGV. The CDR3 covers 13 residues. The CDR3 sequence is CASSLGRNNEQFF. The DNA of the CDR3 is TGTGCCAGCAGCTTAGGACGGAACAATGAGCAGTTCTTC.

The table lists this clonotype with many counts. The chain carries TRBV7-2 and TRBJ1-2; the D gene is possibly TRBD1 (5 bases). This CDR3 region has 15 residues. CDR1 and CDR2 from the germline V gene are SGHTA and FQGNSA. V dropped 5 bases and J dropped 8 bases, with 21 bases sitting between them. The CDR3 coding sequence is TGTGCCAGCAGCAGGTTATTGTCAGCCGAGGGGGGCTACACCTTC. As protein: CASSRLLSAEGGYTF. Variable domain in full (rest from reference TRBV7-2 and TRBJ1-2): GAGVSQSPSNKVTEKGKDVELRCDPISGHTALYWYRQSLGQGLEFLIYFQGNSAPDKSGLPSDRFSAERTGGSVSTLTIQRTQQEDSAVYLCASSRLLSAEGGYTFGSGTRLTVV.